These 28 T cell receptor beta chains came from one sample sequenced in a study of cytomegalovirus exposure and HLA in healthy donors (dated by TCRdb to about 2017). To prepare the library, the immunoSEQ multiplex PCR assay was applied. For the multiplex PCR, a mixture combining 60 forward primers for TCR Vbeta segments and 13 reverse primers for TCR Jbeta segments was used. The clones in this table, taken by TCRdb from immuneACCESS, are in-frame only. Not every clone is retained; where verified, under half of the shortfall comes from an unresolved V gene, and the cause of the rest is unknown. For this sample the table gives over 200,000 clones, of which 78% were detected only once. The top ten clones comprise 3.5% to 4% of the sample. Sequencing was carried out using PBMCs. These receptors were taken from a male donor in good health and CMV-seronegative.

The gene calls are TRBV28 and TRBJ1-5; D is unresolved. The CDR3 spans 15 residues. V lost 2 bases to trimming and J lost 0 bases, with 8 bases between them. Germline V gene sequence: CDR1 MDHEN, CDR2 SYDVKM. The CDR3 DNA reads as TGTGCCAGCAGTTTAACACAGTATAGCAATCAGCCCCAGCATTTT. Translated: CASSLTQYSNQPQHF.

The chain recombines TRBV2 with TRBJ2-5, with 11 bases lining up with TRBD1. CDR3 length: 15 residues. Per the germline V gene, CDR1 is SNHLY and CDR2 is FYNNEI. V shed 6 bases and J 1 base; nucleotides not matched to a gene: 4. The DNA for the CDR3 is TGTGCCAGCAGCTCCGGGACAGGGGGCCAAGAGACCCAGTACTTC. Encoded protein: CASSSGTGGQETQYF.

J is TRBJ2-6 and V is TRBV19; D is uncertain. The CDR3 loop spans 16 amino acids. CDR1 LNHDA and CDR2 SQIVND come from the germline V gene (reference sequence). V shed 3 bases and J shed 0 bases, with 9 bases lying between them. The CDR3 loop is CASSMGTFSGANVLTF. The CDR3 coding sequence is TGTGCCAGTAGTATGGGCACCTTCTCTGGGGCCAACGTCCTGACTTTC.

V is TRBV6-6 and J is TRBJ2-2, with D uncertain. The ends were cut back, 0 bases at V and 0 bases at J, with 8 bases in the middle. This CDR3 spans 16 amino acids. The germline gives CDR1 MNHNY, CDR2 SVGAGI (reference sequence). The CDR3 DNA sequence: TGTGCCAGCAGTTACTCGCTACCGGCGAACACCGGGGAGCTGTTTTTT. This translates into CASSYSLPANTGELFF.

V and J are TRBV6-4 and TRBJ2-1; 7 nucleotides align to TRBD1. The length of the CDR3 is 15 residues. After removal of 6 bases from V and 3 bases from J, the junction contained 8 bases not matched to a gene. Per the germline V gene, CDR1 is MRHNA and CDR2 is SNTAGT. CDR3 sequence (DNA): TGTGCCAGCAGCGAAACAGGGGCCCACTACAATGAGCAGTTCTTC. Translated: CASSETGAHYNEQFF.

The J gene is TRBJ2-7, the V gene TRBV19, with D possibly matching TRBD2 (6 bases). Germline V gene sequence: CDR1 LNHDA, CDR2 SQIVND (reference sequence). Trimming took 4 bases from V and 7 from J, leaving 8 bases between them. This CDR3 is 11 amino acids long. The CDR3 reads CASSRAGEQYF. CDR3 in DNA: TGTGCCAGTAGTAGGGCGGGGGAGCAGTACTTC.

The genes are TRBV28 and TRBJ1-6; D is possibly TRBD1 (5 bases). Germline CDR1 MDHEN, CDR2 SYDVKM. This CDR3 contains 11 residues. The V end was cut by 10 bases, the J end by 7 bases, with 8 bases between. CDR3 in amino acids: CATGGNSPLHF. The DNA of the CDR3 is TGTGCCACTGGGGGGAATTCACCCCTCCACTTT.

The CDR3 DNA reads TGTGCCACACAAGCGGAGAAAGCCTCCTACGAGCAGTACTTC. This codes for CATQAEKASYEQYF. This chain joins TRBV6-6 and TRBJ2-7; the D gene is possibly TRBD2 (5 bases). Trimming removed 10 bases at V and 0 bases at J, with 16 bases between. The germline V gene has CDR1 MNHNY and CDR2 SVGAGI (reference sequence). The CDR3 length is 14 residues.

The chain employs TRBV10-3 and TRBJ2-7; no definite D call. V was cut by 0 bases and J by 3 bases, with 12 bases left in between. The length of the CDR3 is 15 residues. The germline V gene has CDR1 ENHRY and CDR2 SYGVKD. This chain's CDR3 is CAISESRTGDYEQYF. The CDR3 DNA sequence: TGTGCCATCAGTGAGTCCCGAACCGGAGACTACGAGCAGTACTTC.

The J gene is TRBJ1-1, the V gene TRBV5-1; TRBD1 aligns across 7 bases. CDR1 and CDR2 from the germline V gene are SGHRS and YFSETQ. Unmatched junction bases numbered 11, after V lost 2 bases and J lost 1 base. The CDR3 is 17 amino acids. This CDR3 is CASSLGTALSGNTEAFF. Here the CDR3 DNA reads TGCGCCAGCAGCTTAGGGACAGCGTTATCCGGGAACACTGAAGCTTTCTTT. The whole variable domain, filled in from reference TRBV5-1 and TRBJ1-1, reads KAGVTQTPRYLIKTRGQQVTLSCSPISGHRSVSWYQQTPGQGLQFLFEYFSETQRNKGNFPGRFSGRQFSNSRSEMNVSTLELGDSALYLCASSLGTALSGNTEAFFGQGTRLTVV.

The rearrangement joins TRBV19 to TRBJ2-3; TRBD1 might be the D (6 bases). Germline-derived CDR1 and CDR2 are LNHDA and SQIVND (reference sequence). V gave up 10 bases and J gave up 2 bases, with 22 bases separating them. The CDR3 runs 16 residues. The CDR3 protein is CATSDPGQPTTDTQYF. CDR3 DNA sequence: TGTGCCACCAGTGATCCGGGACAACCGACCACAGATACGCAGTATTTT.

This clone was recorded once. The chain employs TRBV4-1 and TRBJ2-2, with D uncertain. Germline V CDR1 and CDR2: MGHRA, YSYEKL. The CDR3 length is 15 residues. V lost 1 base to trimming and J lost 2 bases, with 8 bases between them. CDR3 in DNA: TGCGCCAGCAGCCAAGTGTCGGGTAACACCGGGGAGCTGTTTTTT. This encodes CASSQVSGNTGELFF.

V usage is TRBV4-1 and J usage is TRBJ1-5; D unresolved. V was pared by 2 bases and J by 10 bases, with 12 bases between. The CDR3 runs 13 residues. CDR1 MGHRA and CDR2 YSYEKL come from the germline V gene. The CDR3 reads CASSQTVGFPQHF. In DNA, the CDR3 is TGCGCCAGCAGCCAAACGGTTGGTTTCCCCCAGCATTTT.

This clone was observed a few times. The chain employs TRBV6-6 and TRBJ1-1, with 11 bases aligning to TRBD1. Germline loops: CDR1 MNHNY, CDR2 SVGAGI (reference sequence). J was trimmed by 0 bases and V by 6 bases; bases with no gene match: 3. CDR3 length: 15 amino acids. CDR3 in DNA: TGTGCCAGCAGCGGGACAGGGGGAATGAACACTGAAGCTTTCTTT. Residues: CASSGTGGMNTEAFF.

This clone was seen a handful of times. The gene calls are TRBV28 and TRBJ1-1, with a possible D match to TRBD1 (5 bases). The germline V and J ends were trimmed by 5 bases and 1 base, with 14 bases remaining between them. The germline CDR1 and CDR2 sequences are MDHEN and SYDVKM. The CDR3 totals 15 residues. The CDR3 region is CASSPLGLSNTEAFF. The CDR3 DNA follows: TGTGCCAGCAGTCCCCTGGGACTTTCGAACACTGAAGCTTTCTTT. Full variable domain (outside the CDR3, taken from reference TRBV28 and TRBJ1-1): DVKVTQSSRYLVKRTGEKVFLECVQDMDHENMFWYRQDPGLGLRLIYFSYDVKMKEKGDIPEGYSVSREKKERFSLILESASTNQTSMYLCASSPLGLSNTEAFFGQGTRLTVV.

This clone was seen only a few times. The chain links TRBV4-1 to TRBJ1-1; unclear D gene. Between the trimmed V and J ends, which lost 0 bases and 7 bases, there was a span of 9 bases. Germline V gene sequence: CDR1 MGHRA, CDR2 YSYEKL. The CDR3 loop spans 13 amino acids. CDR3 bases: TGCGCCAGCAGCCAAGAACGATTCAGTGAAGCTTTCTTT. It translates to CASSQERFSEAFF.

The chain uses TRBV19 and TRBJ1-1; D uncertain. V gave up 9 bases and J gave up 3 bases, with 14 bases separating them. Germline V CDR1 and CDR2: LNHDA, SQIVND (reference sequence). This CDR3 has 13 residues. In nucleotides, the CDR3 is TGTGCCAGCCATGATCCGGGGTACACTGAAGCTTTCTTT. It translates to CASHDPGYTEAFF.

The chain uses TRBV10-3 and TRBJ2-5; no reliable D call. CDR3 length: 14 residues. CDR1 is ENHRY and CDR2 is SYGVKD in the germline V gene. V shed 0 bases and J shed 3 bases, with 8 bases lying between them. CDR3 loop: CAISESPDKETQYF. DNA for the CDR3: TGTGCCATCAGTGAGTCGCCAGATAAAGAGACCCAGTACTTC.

This clone came up a few times. The CDR3 DNA is TGTGCCAGTAGTATAAGTAGGGGAAACACTGAAGCTTTCTTT. The encoded protein is CASSISRGNTEAFF. The chain combines TRBV19 with TRBJ1-1; possibly TRBD1 for D (5 bases). V was cut by 2 bases and J by 2 bases, with 9 bases left in between. Germline CDR1 LNHDA, CDR2 SQIVND (reference sequence). CDR3 length: 14 residues.

The gene calls are TRBV6-4 and TRBJ2-2; 8 bases align to TRBD2. Losses at the gene ends were 7 bases for V and 6 bases for J; bases not matched to a gene: 10. CDR1 and CDR2 from the germline V gene are MRHNA and SNTAGT. CDR3 length equals 15 residues. CDR3 sequence reads: CASTGEAGVAGELFF. In DNA, the CDR3 is TGTGCCAGCACGGGGGAAGCGGGAGTAGCCGGGGAGCTGTTTTTT.

The CDR3 region has the DNA TGTGCCAGTAGTATAGCAGGGCCAGGCTACGAGCAGTACTTC. Its translation is CASSIAGPGYEQYF. This chain links TRBV19 with TRBJ2-7; maybe TRBD1 (5 bases). The CDR3 loop spans 14 amino acids. V lost 1 base, J lost 3 bases, and 10 bases lay in between. CDR1 LNHDA and CDR2 SQIVND come from the germline V gene (reference sequence).

J is TRBJ2-6 and V is TRBV7-6, with D perhaps TRBD1 (6 bases). CDR3 length equals 16 residues. Trimming cost V 2 bases and J 11 bases, with 19 bases left between them. Germline loops: CDR1 SGHVS, CDR2 FNYEAQ. The CDR3 loop is CASSLFEAGVSYVLTF. DNA for the CDR3: TGTGCCAGCAGCTTATTTGAGGCAGGGGTCTCGTACGTCCTGACTTTC.

This clone appeared once. This rearrangement joins TRBV7-3 to TRBJ2-2, with D possibly being TRBD1 (5 bases). Germline V gives CDR1 SGHTA, CDR2 FQGTGA. Trimming removed 5 bases from V and 4 bases from J, with 14 bases in between. This CDR3 is built from 15 residues. The CDR3 is CASSHAGFGTGELFF. The CDR3 coding sequence is TGTGCCAGCAGCCACGCAGGGTTCGGCACCGGGGAGCTGTTTTTT.

The genes are TRBV11-2 and TRBJ2-7; 7 bases fit TRBD1. The CDR3 totals 14 residues. CDR1 and CDR2 (germline): SGHAT, FQNNGV. V trimming: 1 base; J trimming: 2 bases; junction bases outside the gene matches: 2. CDR3 bases: TGTGCCAGCAGCTTAGGACAGGGACCCTACGAGCAGTACTTC. Its translation: CASSLGQGPYEQYF.

A single count supports this clone. This same CDR3 is encoded by further DNA sequences in the sample. V and J are TRBV18 and TRBJ2-5, with 7 bases identical to TRBD1. CDR1 is KGHSH, CDR2 LQKENI, per germline. The CDR3 has 14 residues. Trimming took 3 bases from V and 1 from J; bases not matched to a gene: 2. This CDR3 reads CASSPTGPQETQYF. The CDR3 nucleotides are TGTGCCAGCTCACCGACAGGGCCCCAAGAGACCCAGTACTTC.

The rearrangement joins TRBV6-4 to TRBJ2-3; D is perhaps TRBD1 (6 bases). Germline V lookup: CDR1 MRHNA, CDR2 SNTAGT. Trimming removed 6 bases at V and 8 bases at J, with 18 bases between. The CDR3 runs 14 residues. The chain's CDR3 is CASSQGQPPSTQYF. The CDR3 region has the DNA TGTGCCAGCAGCCAAGGACAGCCGCCAAGTACGCAGTATTTT.

The rearrangement uses TRBV10-2 and TRBJ2-1; 13 bases match TRBD2. V trimming: 0 bases; J trimming: 7 bases; junction bases outside the gene matches: 15. This CDR3 spans 20 amino acids. CDR1 and CDR2 from the germline V gene are WSHSY and SAAADI. The CDR3 sequence: CASSESSSYIEGLAGNEQFF. CDR3 coding DNA: TGCGCCAGCAGTGAGTCGAGTAGTTATATCGAGGGACTAGCGGGAAATGAGCAGTTCTTC.

This clone turned up a few times. The chain employs TRBV19 and TRBJ1-4; D is undetermined. CDR3 size: 15 residues. Germline loops: CDR1 LNHDA, CDR2 SQIVND (reference sequence). V dropped 4 bases and J dropped 7 bases, with 16 bases sitting between them. The CDR3 nucleotides read TGTGCCAGTAGTACCCCGGGAGCTCTTAGTGAAAAACTGTTTTTT. This sequence encodes CASSTPGALSEKLFF.